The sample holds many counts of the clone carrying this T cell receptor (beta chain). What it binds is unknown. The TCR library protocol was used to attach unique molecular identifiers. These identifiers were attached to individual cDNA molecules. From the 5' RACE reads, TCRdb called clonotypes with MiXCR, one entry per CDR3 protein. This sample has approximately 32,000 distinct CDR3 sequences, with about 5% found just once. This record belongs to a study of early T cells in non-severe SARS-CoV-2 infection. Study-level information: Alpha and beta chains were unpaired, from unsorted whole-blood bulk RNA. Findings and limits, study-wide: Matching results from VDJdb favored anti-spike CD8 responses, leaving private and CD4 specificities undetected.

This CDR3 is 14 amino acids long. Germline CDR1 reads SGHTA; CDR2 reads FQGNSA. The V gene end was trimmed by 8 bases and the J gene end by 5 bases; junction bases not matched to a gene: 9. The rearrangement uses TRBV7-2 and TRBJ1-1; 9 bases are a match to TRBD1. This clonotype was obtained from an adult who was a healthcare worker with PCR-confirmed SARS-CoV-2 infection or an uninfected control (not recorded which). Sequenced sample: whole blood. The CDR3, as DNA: TGTGCCAGCCGCGGGGGGACAGGGTGGACTGAAGCTTTCTTT. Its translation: CASRGGTGWTEAFF. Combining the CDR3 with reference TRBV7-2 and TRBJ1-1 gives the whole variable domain GAGVSQSPSNKVTEKGKDVELRCDPISGHTALYWYRQSLGQGLEFLIYFQGNSAPDKSGLPSDRFSAERTGGSVSTLTIQRTQQEDSAVYLCASRGGTGWTEAFFGQGTRLTVV.